Following are 9 T cell receptor beta chains from one sample sequenced in a study of OX40 agonist ivuxolimab in advanced cancers. Assay used: immunoSEQ multiplex PCR; TCRdb lists only in-frame clones, some missing. This sample has roughly 35,000 clones, with about 90% found just once. This material consisted of CD4+ or CD8+ T cells sorted from blood, taken in a trial of the OX40 agonist ivuxolimab. The receptors come from an adult with an advanced solid tumor such as melanoma, head and neck, liver or kidney cancer.

The CDR3 nucleotides read TGCGCCAGCAGCTTGGCCTCGGGTGGAAACACCATATATTTT. Translated: CASSLASGGNTIYF. The V and J genes are TRBV5-1 and TRBJ1-3, with D unresolved. The germline V gene has CDR1 SGHRS and CDR2 YFSETQ. The CDR3 has 14 amino acids. V gave up 0 bases and J gave up 3 bases, with 7 bases separating them. Supplemented by reference TRBV5-1 and TRBJ1-3, the full variable domain reads KAGVTQTPRYLIKTRGQQVTLSCSPISGHRSVSWYQQTPGQGLQFLFEYFSETQRNKGNFPGRFSGRQFSNSRSEMNVSTLELGDSALYLCASSLASGGNTIYFGEGSWLTVV.

The chain recombines TRBV6-5 with TRBJ1-5; 8 bases map to TRBD1. V gave up 6 bases and J gave up 7 bases; unmatched junction bases: 5. Per germline, CDR1 MNHEY and CDR2 SVGAGI. This CDR3 comprises 13 residues. The chain's CDR3 is CASRTGEGQPQHF. The CDR3 DNA sequence: TGTGCCAGCAGGACAGGGGAGGGGCAGCCCCAGCATTTT.

The rearrangement links TRBV5-4 to TRBJ1-2; D is undetermined. CDR3 length: 15 residues. Germline CDR1 SGHNT, CDR2 YYREEE (reference sequence). V was cut by 0 bases and J by 4 bases, with 13 bases left in between. The CDR3 DNA reads as TGTGCCAGCAGCTTGGAATTGGGTGCGGTCTATGGCTACACCTTC. As protein: CASSLELGAVYGYTF.

This clone was detected only once. The V and J genes are TRBV25-1 and TRBJ2-5, with a weak D call TRBD1 (6 bases). Deletions cut 0 bases from V and 5 bases from J, with 19 bases between. Per germline, CDR1 MGHDK and CDR2 SYGVNS. The CDR3 runs 17 residues. CDR3 residues: CASSEYLEGGERETQYF. The CDR3 DNA sequence: TGTGCCAGCAGTGAATATTTGGAAGGGGGAGAGAGGGAGACCCAGTACTTC.

The chain uses TRBV4-1 and TRBJ1-1, with 9 nucleotides matching TRBD1. The CDR3 is made up of 14 amino acids. The junction had 3 bases not matched to a gene; V was cut back by 6 bases and J by 1 base. Germline V gene sequence: CDR1 MGHRA, CDR2 YSYEKL. This CDR3 is CASSRDRANTEAFF. Written as DNA, the CDR3 is TGCGCCAGCAGTCGGGACAGGGCGAACACTGAAGCTTTCTTT.

This clone qualifies as medium-sized. The chain has TRBV7-9 and TRBJ2-7, with D possibly being TRBD1 or TRBD2 (5 bases each). The CDR3 length is 14 residues. The V and J ends lost 4 bases and 6 bases respectively, with 16 bases between them. Per the germline V gene, CDR1 is SEHNR and CDR2 is FQNEAQ (reference sequence). The CDR3 reads CASSWAWGSGEQYF. The CDR3 bases are TGTGCCAGCAGCTGGGCTTGGGGGAGCGGCGAGCAGTACTTC.

This rearrangement joins TRBV5-1 to TRBJ2-3; D tentatively reads TRBD1 or TRBD2 (5 bases each). The CDR3 extends over 16 amino acids. Trimming took 4 bases from V and 4 from J, leaving 19 bases between them. The germline V gene encodes CDR1 SGHRS and CDR2 YFSETQ. Written as DNA, the CDR3 is TGCGCCAGCAGCGCCCGAGGGATCCACAGGTCAGATACGCAGTATTTT. Protein product: CASSARGIHRSDTQYF. The whole variable domain, filled in from reference TRBV5-1 and TRBJ2-3, reads KAGVTQTPRYLIKTRGQQVTLSCSPISGHRSVSWYQQTPGQGLQFLFEYFSETQRNKGNFPGRFSGRQFSNSRSEMNVSTLELGDSALYLCASSARGIHRSDTQYFGPGTRLTVL.

The V and J genes are TRBV9 and TRBJ2-1; 11 bases are a match to TRBD2. The CDR3 totals 16 residues. Germline CDR1 SGDLS, CDR2 YYNGEE. Trimming cost V 1 base and J 3 bases; bases outside gene matches: 3. CDR3 sequence: CASSVTGTSGYNEQFF. The CDR3, as DNA: TGTGCCAGCAGCGTAACCGGGACTAGCGGCTACAATGAGCAGTTCTTC.

This clone was seen once. The rearrangement links TRBV9 to TRBJ2-1, with 10 bases matching TRBD1. The germline CDR1 and CDR2 sequences are SGDLS and YYNGEE. CDR3 size: 16 residues. The J segment lost 6 bases and the V segment lost 2 bases, leaving 8 bases of the junction unmatched. CDR3 protein: CASSVDSRTGGNEQFF. In DNA, the CDR3 is TGTGCCAGCAGCGTCGACAGTCGGACAGGGGGCAATGAGCAGTTCTTC.